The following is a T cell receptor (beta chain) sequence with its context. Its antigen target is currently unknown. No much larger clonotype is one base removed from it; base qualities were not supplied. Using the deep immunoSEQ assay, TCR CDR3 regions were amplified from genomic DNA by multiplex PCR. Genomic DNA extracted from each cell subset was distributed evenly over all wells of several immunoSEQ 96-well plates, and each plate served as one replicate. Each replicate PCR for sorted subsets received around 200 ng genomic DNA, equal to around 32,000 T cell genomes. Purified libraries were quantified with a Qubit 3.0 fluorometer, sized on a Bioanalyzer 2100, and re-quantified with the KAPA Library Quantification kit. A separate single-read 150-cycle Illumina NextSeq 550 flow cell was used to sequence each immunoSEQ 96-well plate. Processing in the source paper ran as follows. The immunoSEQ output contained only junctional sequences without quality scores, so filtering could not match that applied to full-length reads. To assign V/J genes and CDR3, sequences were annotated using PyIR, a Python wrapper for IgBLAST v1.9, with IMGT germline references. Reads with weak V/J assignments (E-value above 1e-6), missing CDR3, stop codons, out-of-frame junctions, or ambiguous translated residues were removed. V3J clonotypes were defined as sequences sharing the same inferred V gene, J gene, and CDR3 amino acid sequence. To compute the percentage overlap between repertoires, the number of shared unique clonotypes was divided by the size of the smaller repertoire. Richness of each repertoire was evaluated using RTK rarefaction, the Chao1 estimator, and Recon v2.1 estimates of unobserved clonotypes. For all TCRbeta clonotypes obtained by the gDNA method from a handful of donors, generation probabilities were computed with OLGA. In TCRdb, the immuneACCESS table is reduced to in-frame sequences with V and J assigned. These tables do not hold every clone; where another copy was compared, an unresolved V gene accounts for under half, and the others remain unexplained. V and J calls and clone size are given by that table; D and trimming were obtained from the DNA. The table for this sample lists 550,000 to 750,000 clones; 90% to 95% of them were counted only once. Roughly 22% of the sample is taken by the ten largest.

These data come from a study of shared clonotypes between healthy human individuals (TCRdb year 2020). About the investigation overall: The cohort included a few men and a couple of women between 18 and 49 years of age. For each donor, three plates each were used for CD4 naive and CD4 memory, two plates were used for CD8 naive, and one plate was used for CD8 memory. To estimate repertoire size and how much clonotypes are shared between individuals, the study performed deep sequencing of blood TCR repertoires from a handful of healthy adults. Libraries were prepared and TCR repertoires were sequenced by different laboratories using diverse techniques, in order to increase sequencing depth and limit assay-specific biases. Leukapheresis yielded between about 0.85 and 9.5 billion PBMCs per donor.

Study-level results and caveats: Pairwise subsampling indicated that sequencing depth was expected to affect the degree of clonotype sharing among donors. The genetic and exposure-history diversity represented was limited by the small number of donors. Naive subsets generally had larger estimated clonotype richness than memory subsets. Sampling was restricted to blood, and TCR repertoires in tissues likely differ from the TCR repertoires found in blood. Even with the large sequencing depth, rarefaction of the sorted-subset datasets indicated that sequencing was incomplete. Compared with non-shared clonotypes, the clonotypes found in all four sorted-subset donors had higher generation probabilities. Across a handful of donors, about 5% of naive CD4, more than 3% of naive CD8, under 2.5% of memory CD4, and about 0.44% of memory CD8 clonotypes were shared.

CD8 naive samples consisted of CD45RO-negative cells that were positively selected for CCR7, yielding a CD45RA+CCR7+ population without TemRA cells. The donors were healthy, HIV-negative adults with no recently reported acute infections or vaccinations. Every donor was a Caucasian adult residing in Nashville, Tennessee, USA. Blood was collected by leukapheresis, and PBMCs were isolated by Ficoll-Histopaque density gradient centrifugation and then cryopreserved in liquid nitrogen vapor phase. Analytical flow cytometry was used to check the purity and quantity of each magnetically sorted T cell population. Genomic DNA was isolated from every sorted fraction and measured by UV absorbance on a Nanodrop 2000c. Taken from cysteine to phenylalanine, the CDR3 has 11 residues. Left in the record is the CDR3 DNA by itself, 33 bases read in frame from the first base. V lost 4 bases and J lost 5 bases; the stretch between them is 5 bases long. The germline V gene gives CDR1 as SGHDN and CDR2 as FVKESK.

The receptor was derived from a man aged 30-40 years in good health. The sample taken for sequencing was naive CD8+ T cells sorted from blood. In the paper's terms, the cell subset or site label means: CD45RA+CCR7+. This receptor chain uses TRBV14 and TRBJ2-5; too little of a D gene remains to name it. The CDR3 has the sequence CASSLRETQYF. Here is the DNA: TGTGCCAGCAGCCTGAGGGAGACCCAGTACTTC.